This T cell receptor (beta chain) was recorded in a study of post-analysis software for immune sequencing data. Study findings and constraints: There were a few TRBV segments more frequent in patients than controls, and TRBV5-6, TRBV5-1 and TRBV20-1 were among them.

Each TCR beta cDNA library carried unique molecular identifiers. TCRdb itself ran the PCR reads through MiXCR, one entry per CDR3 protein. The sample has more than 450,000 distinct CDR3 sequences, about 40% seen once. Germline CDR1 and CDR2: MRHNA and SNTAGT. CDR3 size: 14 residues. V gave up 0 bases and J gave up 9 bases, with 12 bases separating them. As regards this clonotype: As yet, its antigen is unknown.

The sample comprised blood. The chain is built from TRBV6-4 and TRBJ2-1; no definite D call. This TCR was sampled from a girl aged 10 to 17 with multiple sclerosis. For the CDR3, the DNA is TGTGCCAGCAGTGACTCACTTCCTTCTGGTGAGCAGTTCTTC. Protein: CASSDSLPSGEQFF.